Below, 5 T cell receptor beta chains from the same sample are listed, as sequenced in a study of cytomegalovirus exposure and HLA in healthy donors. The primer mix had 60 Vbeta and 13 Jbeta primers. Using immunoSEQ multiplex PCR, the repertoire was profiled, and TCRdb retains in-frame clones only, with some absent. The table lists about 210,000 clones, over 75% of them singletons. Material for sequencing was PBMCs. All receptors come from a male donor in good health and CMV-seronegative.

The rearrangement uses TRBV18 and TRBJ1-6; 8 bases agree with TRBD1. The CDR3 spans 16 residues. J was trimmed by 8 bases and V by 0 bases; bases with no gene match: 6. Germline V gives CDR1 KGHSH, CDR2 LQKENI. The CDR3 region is CASSPPRQGNDSPLHF. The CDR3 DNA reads TGTGCCAGCTCACCACCTCGACAGGGGAATGATTCACCCCTCCACTTT.

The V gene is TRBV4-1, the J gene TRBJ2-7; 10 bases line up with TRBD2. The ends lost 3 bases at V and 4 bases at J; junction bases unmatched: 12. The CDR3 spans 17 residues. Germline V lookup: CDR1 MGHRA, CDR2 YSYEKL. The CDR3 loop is CASSQVSGGPILYEQYF. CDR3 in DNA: TGCGCCAGCAGCCAGGTTAGCGGGGGGCCAATCTTATACGAGCAGTACTTC.

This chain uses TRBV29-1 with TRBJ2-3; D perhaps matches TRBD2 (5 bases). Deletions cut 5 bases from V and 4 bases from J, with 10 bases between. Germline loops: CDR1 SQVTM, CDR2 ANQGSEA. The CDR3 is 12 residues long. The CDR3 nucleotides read TGCAGCGTTAGAGAGGGTCCAGATACGCAGTATTTT. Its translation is CSVREGPDTQYF.

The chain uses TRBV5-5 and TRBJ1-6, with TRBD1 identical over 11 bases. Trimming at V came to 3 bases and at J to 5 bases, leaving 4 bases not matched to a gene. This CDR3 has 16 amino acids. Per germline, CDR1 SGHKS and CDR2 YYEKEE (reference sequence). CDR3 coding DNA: TGTGCCAGCAGCTCCCGGACAGGGGGCGATAATTCACCCCTCCACTTT. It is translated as CASSSRTGGDNSPLHF.

CDR3 region: CASSPKLAGVFNTGELFF. The CDR3 DNA sequence: TGCGCCAGCAGCCCCAAACTAGCGGGGGTTTTCAACACCGGGGAGCTGTTTTTT. This sequence joins TRBV4-3 and TRBJ2-2; 11 positions agree with TRBD2. Germline-derived CDR1 and CDR2 are LGHNA and YSLEER. V was clipped by 4 bases and J by 2 bases; unmatched bases: 9. This CDR3 region has 18 residues.